The 18 T cell receptor beta chains below were found in one sample sequenced in a study of radiation and T cells in renal cell carcinoma (dated by TCRdb to the early 2020s). What this sample's time point label stands for: baseline pretreatment blood. Read against the paper, the sample's treatment or condition label means: 15 Gy SBRT to primary tumor, nephrectomy 4 weeks later. The protocol used for the library was the immunoSEQ multiplex PCR assay. TCRdb limited this immuneACCESS table to in-frame rearrangements with V and J called. A share of clones is missing; checked studies link under half to unresolved V genes, and the rest is unexplained. This sample lists some 120,000 clones; roughly 80% were detected once. The ten largest account for 3% of the sample. This sample comprised blood, obtained from a patient whose treatment included radiotherapy and nephrectomy. The receptors originated from a woman in her fifties or sixties with renal cell carcinoma.

V is TRBV5-1 and J is TRBJ2-5; 14 nucleotides match TRBD2. Looked up from germline, CDR1 is SGHRS and CDR2 is YFSETQ. V lost 4 bases, J lost 5 bases, and 16 bases stayed unmatched. This CDR3 region has 19 residues. The CDR3 bases are TGCGCCAGCAGCACGGGCTCCGGGACTAGCGGGAGAGGGGGGGAGACCCAGTACTTC. This codes for CASSTGSGTSGRGGETQYF.

This chain uses TRBV6-5 with TRBJ1-2, with 7 nucleotides matching TRBD1. Per the germline V gene, CDR1 is MNHEY and CDR2 is SVGAGI. Trimming took 4 bases from V and 7 from J; bases not matched to a gene: 12. This CDR3 has 15 amino acids. This chain's CDR3 is CASSLSRDRRLGYTF. The DNA of the CDR3 is TGTGCCAGCAGTTTGTCCCGGGACAGACGCCTTGGCTACACCTTC.

The rearrangement links TRBV2 to TRBJ2-5; the match to TRBD2 covers 7 bases. From germline, CDR1 is SNHLY and CDR2 FYNNEI. V shed 6 bases and J 5 bases; nucleotides not matched to a gene: 15. The CDR3 runs to 16 residues. The CDR3 DNA is TGTGCCAGCAGGGAACGCCATGGGGGAGGGTGGGAGACCCAGTACTTC. It translates to CASRERHGGGWETQYF.

Here the CDR3 DNA reads TGTGCCACCGGGGGGGAGCAAGAGACCCAGTACTTC. This translates into CATGGEQETQYF. This chain links TRBV15 with TRBJ2-5; 7 bases line up with TRBD2. Germline values: CDR1 LNHNV, CDR2 YYDKDF (reference sequence). The CDR3 sequence is 12 residues long. Losses at the gene ends were 8 bases for V and 2 bases for J; bases not matched to a gene: 2. Variable domain in full (rest from reference TRBV15 and TRBJ2-5): DAMVIQNPRYQVTQFGKPVTLSCSQTLNHNVMYWYQQKSSQAPKLLFHYYDKDFNNEADTPDNFQSRRPNTSFCFLDIRSPGLGDTAMYLCATGGEQETQYFGPGTRLLVL.

This clone occurred a few times. The V call is TRBV25-1, the J call TRBJ1-3; the D is unclear. From germline, CDR1 is MGHDK and CDR2 SYGVNS. The CDR3 runs 12 residues. The V and J ends lost 8 bases and 3 bases respectively, with 8 bases between them. This CDR3 is CASSSLGNTIYF. CDR3 sequence (DNA): TGTGCCAGCTCCAGTCTTGGAAACACCATATATTTT.

The gene calls are TRBV29-1 and TRBJ1-3; 9 bases are a match to TRBD1. The V gene end was trimmed by 6 bases and the J gene end by 4 bases; junction bases not matched to a gene: 7. The CDR3 is made up of 14 amino acids. Germline V CDR1 and CDR2: SQVTM, ANQGSEA. Here the CDR3 reads CSVGDRAAGNTIYF. CDR3 nucleotides: TGCAGCGTCGGGGACAGGGCTGCAGGAAACACCATATATTTT.

This sequence joins TRBV7-2 and TRBJ1-1, with a tentative D call TRBD1 (6 bases). Germline V CDR1 and CDR2: SGHTA, FQGNSA. Trimming took off 4 bases at V and 5 bases at J, with 17 bases between the two ends. CDR3 size: 15 residues. CDR3 DNA: TGTGCCAGCAGCTGGCGGGGGGCCCTGGCTACTGAAGCTTTCTTT. Protein product: CASSWRGALATEAFF.

Turning to this clone: Its ends do not fully match the called genes, so a read error is possible. V gene TRBV18 combines with J gene TRBJ1-4; unclear D gene. This CDR3 comprises 11 residues. Germline loops: CDR1 KGHSH, CDR2 LQKENI. The CDR3 region is CASSPKEKLFF. The CDR3 DNA is TGTGCCAGCTCACCTAAAGAAAAACTGTTTTTT.

The chain recombines TRBV19 with TRBJ2-1; a possible D gene is TRBD2 (6 bases). The germline V gene encodes CDR1 LNHDA and CDR2 SQIVND (reference sequence). CDR3 length equals 14 residues. V was clipped by 5 bases and J by 3 bases, with 11 bases between them. CDR3: CASSERVVYNEQFF. In DNA form, the CDR3 reads TGTGCCAGTAGTGAGCGGGTGGTCTACAATGAGCAGTTCTTC.

This clone was observed a handful of times. The chain recombines TRBV9 with TRBJ2-1, with TRBD2 identical over 9 bases. The J segment lost 5 bases and the V segment lost 0 bases, leaving 9 bases of the junction unmatched. From germline, CDR1 is SGDLS and CDR2 YYNGEE. The CDR3 totals 17 residues. The CDR3 region has the DNA TGTGCCAGCAGCGTAGCTGGCGGGAGGGCTCTCGACAATGAGCAGTTCTTC. Translating gives CASSVAGGRALDNEQFF.

The gene calls are TRBV28 and TRBJ1-3, with D possibly TRBD1 on 5 matching bases. Germline CDR1 reads MDHEN; CDR2 reads SYDVKM. This CDR3 has 16 residues. The V end was cut by 7 bases, the J end by 0 bases, with 16 bases between. In nucleotides, the CDR3 is TGTGCCAGCACTAACCTCGGGACCTTCTCTGGAAACACCATATATTTT. Protein sequence: CASTNLGTFSGNTIYF.

The rearrangement links TRBV2 to TRBJ2-1; D may correspond to TRBD1 or TRBD2 (5 bases each). V lost 10 bases and J lost 2, with 15 bases in between. Germline CDR1 is SNHLY and CDR2 is FYNNEI. The CDR3 runs to 14 residues. The CDR3 here is CATRDGLTYNEQFF. DNA for the CDR3: TGTGCCACACGGGACGGGTTAACCTACAATGAGCAGTTCTTC.

The chain recombines TRBV4-2 with TRBJ2-2; unclear D gene. Germline values: CDR1 LGHNA, CDR2 YNFKEQ. The CDR3 contains 16 residues. Trimming took 4 bases from V and 2 from J, leaving 14 bases between them. The CDR3 is CASSPEVGPNTGELFF. DNA of the CDR3: TGTGCCAGCAGCCCCGAGGTAGGGCCAAACACCGGGGAGCTGTTTTTT.

The V gene is TRBV5-1, the J gene TRBJ2-3; no clear D gene. The CDR3 length is 14 residues. V lost 2 bases and J lost 3, with 10 bases in between. Germline CDR1 SGHRS, CDR2 YFSETQ. The CDR3 sequence is CASSFGAGTDTQYF. Written as DNA, the CDR3 is TGCGCCAGCAGCTTTGGTGCCGGGACAGATACGCAGTATTTT.

In this sample, this clone turned up once. This chain joins TRBV7-9 and TRBJ1-5; 9 bases fit TRBD1. The trim removed 5 bases at V and 0 bases at J, leaving 2 bases unmatched. This CDR3 contains 15 residues. Germline values: CDR1 SEHNR, CDR2 FQNEAQ (reference sequence). CDR3 sequence: CASSPGQGSNQPQHF. For the CDR3, the DNA is TGTGCCAGCAGCCCGGGACAGGGTAGCAATCAGCCCCAGCATTTT.

This rearrangement joins TRBV18 to TRBJ1-5; 8 bases align to TRBD1. V lost 2 bases, J lost 6 bases, and 6 bases stayed unmatched. Germline CDR1 KGHSH, CDR2 LQKENI. This CDR3 has 15 residues. As DNA, the CDR3 is TGTGCCAGCTCACCAGGGACAGGTTTTGGTCAGCCCCAGCATTTT. The encoded protein is CASSPGTGFGQPQHF.

The rearrangement uses TRBV10-2 and TRBJ1-4; weak D call: TRBD1 (5 bases). This CDR3 comprises 15 residues. Germline CDR1 WSHSY, CDR2 SAAADI. Trimming removed 4 bases at V and 4 bases at J, with 13 bases between. CDR3 region: CASSVGAGHNEKLFF. CDR3 DNA: TGCGCCAGCAGTGTAGGGGCAGGTCATAATGAAAAACTGTTTTTT.

The chain joins TRBV7-3 to TRBJ1-1; the D is unclear. The germline gives CDR1 SGHTA, CDR2 FQGTGA. Trimming stripped 3 bases from V and 4 bases from J, with 12 bases between. CDR3 length: 14 residues. The CDR3 loop is CASSFLEDLTEAFF. In DNA, the CDR3 is TGTGCCAGCAGCTTCCTGGAAGACCTCACTGAAGCTTTCTTT.